The clone carrying this T cell receptor beta chain has just a few counts. These data are taken from a study of patients and donors after allogeneic stem cell transplantation. Germline trimming cut 4 bases from V and 8 bases from J; bases unmatched to any gene: 2. The CDR3 has 13 residues. Germline loops: CDR1 SEHNR, CDR2 FQNEAQ (reference sequence). TCRdb redid the calling of the RT-PCR reads with MiXCR, one entry per CDR3 protein. The data show about 34,000 distinct CDR3 sequences, with roughly 38% seen just once and around 76% held by the top ten. The sequenced material came from blood, either unsorted or a sorted T cell fraction (not recorded which). The clonotype was recovered from a human donor who was either an allogeneic HSCT recipient or a stem cell or donor lymphocyte infusion donor (not recorded which). It is not recorded whose cells these are; they may come from a transplant donor. The chain is built from TRBV7-9 and TRBJ1-6; TRBD1 matches at 7 bases. CDR3 residues: CASSSQGDSPLHF. For the CDR3, the DNA is TGTGCCAGCAGCTCCCAGGGGGATTCACCCCTCCACTTT.